What follows describes a single T cell receptor (beta chain). Antigen unknown. These data belong to a study of cytomegalovirus exposure and HLA in healthy donors. Study-level results: In terms of immune exposure information, only CMV serostatus was available. Owing to their indistinguishability, certain V segments, notably TRBV6-2 and TRBV6-3, were excluded.

This CDR3 region has 14 residues. Trimming removed 4 bases at V and 5 bases at J, with 14 bases between. Germline V gene data show CDR1 as LGHNA and CDR2 as YNFKEQ. The PCR ran on 60 Vbeta and 13 Jbeta primers. TCRdb's copy holds only in-frame clones and misses some; the assay was immunoSEQ multiplex PCR. The sample lists more than 200,000 clones, about 80% occurring once. Healthy donors of bone marrow made up the group. Each donor was nominally healthy when sampled (though unrecorded immune exposures were likely). Source material: PBMCs. The chain combines TRBV4-2 with TRBJ1-1; D perhaps matches TRBD1 (5 bases). The sequence derives from a man aged 40-49 years in good health and CMV-seronegative. The CDR3 region is CASSPGGGGTEAFF. The CDR3 DNA is TGTGCCAGCAGCCCCGGGGGGGGTGGGACTGAAGCTTTCTTT.